A selection of T cell receptor beta chains follows, all from one sample in a study of T-cell reconstitution after alpha-beta-depleted transplantation in children. MiXCR was run by TCRdb on the PCR reads, yielding one entry per CDR3 protein. The sample has about 600,000 distinct CDR3 sequences, about 10% seen once. The material was PBMCs from the stem cell graft donor, obtained from the stem cell graft. Receptor source: a human donor who donated a stem cell graft to a child with acute myeloid leukemia. The CDR3 runs from the conserved cysteine through the conserved F or W. The D gene is left open where the match is weak. The size entry is marked missing in some rows and otherwise reads once, few, many or a size class.

v_call	j_call	clone_size	d_call	cdr3_aa	cdr3_nt
TRBV29-1	TRBJ2-3	few	TRBD2	CSVRLADLNSKRSRADTQYF	TGCAGCGTTCGACTAGCGGACCTAAATTCCAAACGAAGTCGGGCAGATACGCAGTATTTT
TRBV12-3/TRBV12-4	TRBJ1-2	few	-	CASSRGGLTNYGYTF	TGTGCCAGCAGCCGGGGGGGGTTAACTAACTATGGCTACACCTTC
TRBV5-1	TRBJ2-3	-	TRBD2	CASSLGVAGTSGTDTQYF	TGCGCCAGCAGCTTGGGGGTAGCCGGGACTAGCGGCACGGATACGCAGTATTTT
TRBV29-1	TRBJ2-3	many	TRBD1	CSVAVDRGTDTQYF	TGCAGCGTTGCGGTTGACAGGGGCACAGATACGCAGTATTTT
TRBV3-1	TRBJ2-1	few	-	CASSPAIGSPGFDEQFF	TGTGCCAGCAGCCCCGCAATAGGCTCCCCAGGGTTCGATGAGCAGTTCTTC
TRBV6-1	TRBJ2-1	many	-	CASSPKGRSSYNEQFF	TGTGCCAGCAGTCCCAAGGGACGAAGCTCCTACAATGAGCAGTTCTTC
TRBV6-5	TRBJ2-3	once	-	CASSYSMGPPDTQYF	TGTGCCAGCAGTTACTCGATGGGGCCCCCAGATACGCAGTATTTT
TRBV6-2/TRBV6-3	TRBJ2-5	-	TRBD2	CASSYPTSGRNQETQYF	TGTGCCAGCAGTTACCCGACTAGCGGGAGGAACCAAGAGACCCAGTACTTC
TRBV7-9	TRBJ2-7	-	TRBD1	CASSPPGQGVFYEQYF	TGTGCCAGCAGCCCTCCGGGACAGGGCGTTTTCTACGAGCAGTACTTC
TRBV20-1	TRBJ2-7	many	-	CSADPGISRYEQYF	TGCAGTGCCGACCCAGGGATTAGCAGATACGAGCAGTACTTC
TRBV3-1	TRBJ1-5	-	-	CASSHGTNQPQHF	TGTGCCAGCAGCCATGGGACCAATCAGCCCCAGCATTTT
TRBV14	TRBJ2-7	few	-	CASSHELFSSSYEQYF	TGTGCCAGCAGCCATGAGCTTTTTAGTAGCTCCTACGAGCAGTACTTC
TRBV29-1	TRBJ2-7	many	TRBD2	CSVRLAASSYEQYF	TGCAGCGTACGACTAGCGGCAAGCTCCTACGAGCAGTACTTC
TRBV7-2	TRBJ2-7	-	-	CASSSGVAGYYEQYF	TGTGCCAGCAGCTCGGGAGTGGCAGGGTACTACGAGCAGTACTTC
TRBV28	TRBJ2-3	-	TRBD1	CASSPRVEGTGQYF	TGTGCCAGCAGCCCCCGGGTTGAGGGGACAGGGCAGTATTTT
TRBV6-1	TRBJ2-3	-	-	CASSAGGPTDTQYF	TGTGCCAGCAGTGCCGGAGGACCCACAGATACGCAGTATTTT
TRBV2	TRBJ2-7	few	TRBD2	CASRGVAGYEQYF	TGTGCCAGCAGGGGCGTAGCGGGCTACGAGCAGTACTTC
TRBV7-9	TRBJ2-7	many	-	CASGDLIYEQYF	TGTGCCTCGGGGGACCTCATTTACGAGCAGTACTTC
TRBV29-1	TRBJ1-4	-	TRBD1	CSVERRTGGSTNEKLFF	TGCAGCGTTGAACGACGGACAGGGGGATCAACTAATGAAAAACTGTTTTTT
TRBV15	TRBJ2-7	-	TRBD2	CATSLDSGSFYEQYF	TGTGCCACCAGCTTAGATAGCGGGAGTTTCTACGAGCAGTACTTC
TRBV29-1	TRBJ1-1	few	-	CSVGGGQSPEAFF	TGCAGCGTTGGAGGAGGACAATCTCCTGAAGCTTTCTTT
TRBV28	TRBJ2-1	many	-	CASSPWGNEQFF	TGTGCCAGCAGTCCGTGGGGCAATGAGCAGTTCTTC
TRBV6-5	TRBJ2-2	-	-	CASSYQASLVTGELFF	TGTGCCAGCAGTTACCAGGCTTCCCTTGTCACCGGGGAGCTGTTTTTT
TRBV7-9	TRBJ2-3	-	TRBD2	CASSLWGTGGGTDTQYF	TGTGCCAGCAGCTTATGGGGGACGGGAGGCGGCACAGATACGCAGTATTTT
TRBV10-3	TRBJ2-7	-	TRBD2	CAISDVGGSNPGLEQYF	TGTGCCATCAGTGACGTTGGCGGGAGCAACCCCGGGCTCGAGCAGTACTTC
TRBV20-1	TRBJ1-1	few	TRBD1	CSASGQGGSLSVAFF	TGCAGTGCTTCGGGACAGGGAGGGAGCTTATCGGTCGCTTTCTTT
TRBV10-3	TRBJ2-6	many	-	CAIHASGANVLTF	TGTGCCATCCATGCCTCTGGGGCCAACGTCCTGACTTTC
TRBV4-3	TRBJ2-7	few	TRBD1	CASSQDQGTGYEQYF	TGCGCCAGCAGCCAAGATCAGGGGACAGGGTACGAGCAGTACTTC
TRBV20-1	TRBJ1-1	-	TRBD1	CSARRTGGLNTEAFF	TGCAGTGCTAGAAGGACAGGTGGATTGAACACTGAAGCTTTCTTT
TRBV9	TRBJ2-4	-	TRBD2	CASSLSGSWDIQYF	TGTGCCAGCAGCCTTAGCGGGAGTTGGGACATTCAGTACTTC
TRBV29-1	TRBJ2-7	many	-	CSVGTLPSYEQYF	TGCAGCGTTGGGACACTACCATCCTACGAGCAGTACTTC
TRBV29-1	TRBJ1-1	-	-	CSVESRQALNTEAFF	TGCAGCGTTGAATCAAGGCAGGCCTTGAACACTGAAGCTTTCTTT
TRBV27	TRBJ2-3	few	-	CASSLIYNPSDTQYF	TGTGCCAGCAGTTTAATCTATAACCCCTCAGATACGCAGTATTTT
TRBV7-2	TRBJ2-7	-	-	CASSLLSSEQYF	TGTGCCAGCAGCTTACTTAGCTCCGAGCAGTACTTC
TRBV6-1	TRBJ2-7	few	-	CASSVAYSSYEQYF	TGTGCCAGCAGTGTTGCGTATAGCTCCTACGAGCAGTACTTC
TRBV20-1	TRBJ2-5	many	TRBD2	CSATPPGLAVQETQYF	TGCAGTGCTACCCCCCCGGGACTAGCGGTCCAAGAGACCCAGTACTTC
TRBV7-9	TRBJ2-5	-	TRBD2	CASSQYERGALTQYF	TGTGCCAGCAGCCAATACGAGCGGGGAGCATTGACCCAGTACTTC
TRBV11-2	TRBJ1-3	-	-	CASSAASGNTIYF	TGTGCCAGCAGCGCGGCCTCTGGAAACACCATATATTTT
TRBV25-1	TRBJ2-5	few	TRBD1	CASTPPGQIETQYF	TGTGCCAGTACCCCGCCGGGACAGATAGAGACCCAGTACTTC
TRBV6-2/TRBV6-3	TRBJ1-5	-	-	CASSYSRVGWPQHF	TGTGCCAGCAGTTACAGCAGGGTGGGATGGCCCCAGCATTTT
TRBV11-2	TRBJ1-6	-	TRBD1	CASSLGDRADSPLHF	TGTGCCAGCAGCTTAGGGGACAGGGCGGATTCACCCCTCCACTTT
TRBV18	TRBJ1-2	-	TRBD1	CASSPGQGYYGYTF	TGTGCCAGCTCACCCGGACAGGGGTATTATGGCTACACCTTC
TRBV7-2	TRBJ2-3	many	-	CASSLLGAGDTQYF	TGTGCCAGCAGCTTGTTAGGAGCTGGAGATACGCAGTATTTT
TRBV6-4	TRBJ2-2	few	-	CASRQMGDTGELFF	TGTGCCAGCAGGCAGATGGGGGACACCGGGGAGCTGTTTTTT
TRBV6-2/TRBV6-3	TRBJ2-3	few	-	CASSPDRPTDTQYF	TGTGCCAGCAGCCCCGACCGTCCGACAGATACGCAGTATTTT
TRBV20-1	TRBJ2-1	-	-	CSAAREGEQFF	TGCAGTGCCGCTCGGGAAGGTGAGCAGTTCTTC
TRBV5-5	TRBJ2-3	many	-	CASSGHSGSTDTQYF	TGTGCCAGCAGCGGGCACAGCGGATCCACAGATACGCAGTATTTT
TRBV7-6	TRBJ2-1	-	-	CASTGLAGNEQFF	TGTGCCAGCACCGGACTTGCAGGGAATGAGCAGTTCTTC
TRBV7-2	TRBJ2-3	few	TRBD2	CASSFGGSGLSTDTQYF	TGTGCCAGCAGCTTCGGCGGGAGCGGTCTTAGCACAGATACGCAGTATTTT
TRBV12-3/TRBV12-4	TRBJ2-1	many	TRBD2	CASRPTGTSDEQFF	TGTGCCAGCAGGCCCACCGGGACTAGCGATGAGCAGTTCTTC